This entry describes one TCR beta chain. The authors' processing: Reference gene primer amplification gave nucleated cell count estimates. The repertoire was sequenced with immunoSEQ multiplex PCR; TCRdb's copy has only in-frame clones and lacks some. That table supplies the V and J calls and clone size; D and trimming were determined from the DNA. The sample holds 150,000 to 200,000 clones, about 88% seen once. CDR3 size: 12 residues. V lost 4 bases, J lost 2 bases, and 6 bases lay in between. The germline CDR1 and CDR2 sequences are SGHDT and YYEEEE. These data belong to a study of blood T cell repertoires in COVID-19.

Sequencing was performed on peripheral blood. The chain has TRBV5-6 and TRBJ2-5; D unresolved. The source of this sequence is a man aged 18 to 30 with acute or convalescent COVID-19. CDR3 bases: TGTGCCAGCAGCCTCAGGCAAGAGACCCAGTACTTC. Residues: CASSLRQETQYF.